The 15 T cell receptor beta chains reported below all come from one sample, sequenced in a study of T cells expressing NK-cell markers. From its re-call of the 5' RACE reads, TCRdb lists each CDR3 protein once, without DNA. The sample includes more than 400,000 distinct CDR3 sequences. Material for sequencing was blood T cells: a sorted CD56 or NKG2C T cell subset, CD4+ or CD8+ T cells, or bulk PBMC T cells (not recorded which). These receptors all stem from a woman between 18 and 70 years old in good health.

V is TRBV12-3 or TRBV12-4 and J is TRBJ2-5; as DNA is missing, the TRBD2 call by TCRdb cannot be tested. This CDR3 is built from 15 residues. CDR3 residues: CASSPSAVLGETQYF.

The chain has TRBV7-2 and TRBJ2-3; the TRBD1 assignment by TCRdb is unverifiable without DNA. Germline V gives CDR1 SGHTA, CDR2 FQGNSA. This CDR3 region has 15 residues. This CDR3 is CASSPQTGFLDTQYF.

The chain joins TRBV18 to TRBJ2-2; checking the TCRdb D call of TRBD1 is not possible without DNA. The germline gives CDR1 KGHSH, CDR2 LQKENI. The CDR3 loop spans 15 amino acids. CDR3 sequence: CASDRTGPDTGELFF.

This chain joins TRBV3-1 and TRBJ2-5; TCRdb gives TRBD2 as the D gene, but with no DNA this cannot be confirmed. The CDR3 is made up of 17 amino acids. CDR1 is LGHDT and CDR2 is YNNKEL in the germline V gene (reference sequence). CDR3 region: CASSQPLAGGAQETQYF.

CDR3 amino acids: CSVGSGANVLTF. This chain joins TRBV29-1 and TRBJ2-6. The V gene's germline CDR1 is SQVTM and CDR2 ANQGSEA. CDR3 length equals 12 residues.

The chain employs TRBV29-1 and TRBJ1-1; lacking DNA, the TRBD1 call made by TCRdb goes unchecked. CDR3 length: 12 amino acids. Germline V CDR1 and CDR2: SQVTM, ANQGSEA. This CDR3 is CSVVGAKTEAFF. The variable domain in full, with the rest retrieved from reference TRBV29-1 and TRBJ1-1, is SAVISQKPSRDICQRGTSLTIQCQVDSQVTMMFWYRQQPGQSLTLIATANQGSEATYESGFVIDKFPISRPNLTFSTLTVSNMSPEDSSIYLCSVVGAKTEAFFGQGTRLTVV.

The chain employs TRBV20-1 and TRBJ2-1; TCRdb selects TRBD2, and the lack of DNA leaves this call unchecked. The germline CDR1 and CDR2 sequences are DFQATT and SNEGSKA (reference sequence). The CDR3 length is 14 residues. The CDR3 here is CSAYRLAGYNEQFF.

The V call is TRBV29-1, the J call TRBJ2-1; TCRdb returns TRBD2, unconfirmable since there is no DNA. CDR3 length equals 16 residues. CDR1 SQVTM and CDR2 ANQGSEA come from the germline V gene. The CDR3 loop is CSALGGLAGGYNEQFF.

This rearrangement joins TRBV18 to TRBJ2-7; the D gene TCRdb calls, TRBD1, cannot be checked with no DNA. The length of the CDR3 is 14 residues. The germline gives CDR1 KGHSH, CDR2 LQKENI. CDR3 loop: CASSPHRDPAEQYF. Drawing the rest from reference TRBV18 and TRBJ2-7, the complete variable domain is NAGVMQNPRHLVRRRGQEARLRCSPMKGHSHVYWYRQLPEEGLKFMVYLQKENIIDESGMPKERFSAEFPKEGPSILRIQQVVRGDSAAYFCASSPHRDPAEQYFGPGTRLTVT.

The V gene is TRBV5-1, the J gene TRBJ1-2; TCRdb calls TRBD1, which cannot be checked without DNA. This CDR3 is 13 amino acids long. Germline V lookup: CDR1 SGHRS, CDR2 YFSETQ. This CDR3 is CASNRQGNYGYTF.

V is TRBV5-1 and J is TRBJ1-6; the TCRdb call, TRBD1, lacks DNA for checking. Germline CDR1 and CDR2: SGHRS and YFSETQ. The CDR3 covers 16 residues. The CDR3: CASSTPGAGAESPLHF.

The chain carries TRBV12-5 and TRBJ1-2. Germline values: CDR1 LGHNT, CDR2 FRNRAP. The CDR3 runs to 13 residues. Here the CDR3 reads CASGLDGVGGYTF.

The chain is built from TRBV11-2 and TRBJ2-5. The CDR3 has 16 residues. CDR1 SGHAT and CDR2 FQNNGV come from the germline V gene. The CDR3 is CASSLGASGRQETQYF.

The chain joins TRBV6-2 or TRBV6-3 to TRBJ2-2; TCRdb reports TRBD1, a call that lacks DNA to check it against. Germline V gene sequence: CDR1 MNHEY, CDR2 SVGEGT. The CDR3 sequence is 14 residues long. The CDR3 loop reads CASSNRVVTGELFF.

V usage is TRBV7-9 and J usage is TRBJ2-3. The germline gives CDR1 SEHNR, CDR2 FQNEAQ (reference sequence). This CDR3 contains 13 residues. The chain's CDR3 is CASSPLDTDTQYF.